The sequence of this TCR beta chain was determined in a study of spatial heterogeneity in lung cancer. Findings and limits, study-wide: Higher tumor mutation counts went along with higher counts of expanded intratumoral alpha and beta TCRs.

Sample share makes this clonotype medium-sized (0.01 to 0.1%). Antigen specificity is unknown. One entry per CDR3 protein results from TCRdb running MiXCR on the 5' RACE reads. The sample consists of over 2,000 distinct CDR3 sequences, approximately 13% of them appearing once. Time point specified: sample taken at primary tumor resection. CDR1 is SEHNR and CDR2 is FQNEAQ in the germline V gene (reference sequence). CDR3 size: 15 residues. Trimming pared 8 bases from V and 3 bases from J, leaving 19 bases between. The V call is TRBV7-9, the J call TRBJ1-2; TRBD1 is a possible D gene (6 bases). This TCR came from a male donor with early-stage non-small cell lung cancer. This sample comprised lung tumor tissue, obtained at surgery. The CDR3 region has the DNA TGTGCCAGCTGGTGGTATGGGGCAGGGGACTATGGCTACACCTTC. Translation: CASWWYGAGDYGYTF.